Listed here are 16 T cell receptor beta chains from one sample, sequenced in a study of blood T cell repertoires in COVID-19. The method was immunoSEQ multiplex PCR; TCRdb's version includes in-frame clones alone and lacks a portion of them. The table shows under 35,000 clones, with about 89% occurring only once. The sequencing sample was made of peripheral blood. The receptors were sampled from a human donor in a cohort sampled during active COVID-19.

This clone has only a few counts. The chain employs TRBV19 and TRBJ2-1, with 7 bases lining up with TRBD2. Trimming at V came to 6 bases and at J to 7 bases, leaving 3 bases not matched to a gene. The CDR3 consists of 12 residues. From germline, CDR1 is LNHDA and CDR2 SQIVND (reference sequence). The CDR3 protein is CASSGLVNEQFF. In DNA, the CDR3 is TGTGCCAGTAGCGGACTAGTTAATGAGCAGTTCTTC.

On this clone: At one end, the junction sequence differs from germline, possibly due to a read error. The genes are TRBV7-7 and TRBJ2-5; D is perhaps TRBD1 (6 bases). The length of the CDR3 is 14 residues. The germline gives CDR1 SSHAT, CDR2 FNYEAQ (reference sequence). The CDR3 region is CASSPGVIQETQYF. The DNA for the CDR3 is TGTGCTAGCAGCCCAGGGGTGATACAAGAGACCCAGTACTTC.

The rearrangement joins TRBV11-3 to TRBJ2-3; 8 bases are shared with TRBD1. Trimming cost V 3 bases and J 4 bases; bases outside gene matches: 6. Germline V gives CDR1 SGHNT, CDR2 YENEEA. CDR3 length: 15 amino acids. This CDR3 is CASSFRQGLADTQYF. The CDR3 DNA is TGTGCCAGCAGCTTCCGACAGGGGTTGGCAGATACGCAGTATTTT. The full variable domain, in which reference TRBV11-3 and TRBJ2-3 provide the parts outside the CDR3, is EAGVVQSPRYKIIEKKQPVAFWCNPISGHNTLYWYLQNLGQGPELLIRYENEEAVDDSQLPKDRFSAERLKGVDSTLKIQPAELGDSAVYLCASSFRQGLADTQYFGPGTRLTVL.

This chain joins TRBV5-6 and TRBJ1-4, with no clear D. Germline assignment: CDR1 SGHDT and CDR2 YYEEEE. Trimming cost V 3 bases and J 5 bases, with 14 bases left between them. The CDR3 runs 15 residues. CDR3 sequence (DNA): TGTGCCAGCAGCTCCCAAGGGAGGAGGAATGAAAAACTGTTTTTT. Residues: CASSSQGRRNEKLFF.

The J gene is TRBJ1-1, the V gene TRBV6-5, with D tentatively TRBD1 (6 bases). Germline lookup yields CDR1 MNHEY and CDR2 SVGAGI. The CDR3 extends over 13 amino acids. V lost 7 bases and J 6 bases, leaving 15 bases between the germline ends. CDR3 sequence reads: CASTDRLGAEAFF. CDR3 nucleotides: TGTGCCAGCACCGACAGGTTAGGGGCTGAAGCTTTCTTT.

V gene TRBV9 combines with J gene TRBJ1-5; perhaps TRBD1 as D (5 bases). CDR3 length: 16 residues. The V gene's germline CDR1 is SGDLS and CDR2 YYNGEE. Trimming stripped 0 bases from V and 5 bases from J, with 15 bases between. CDR3 sequence reads: CASSVGSLGADQPQHF. The CDR3 DNA reads TGTGCCAGCAGCGTAGGGAGTTTAGGGGCGGATCAGCCCCAGCATTTT.

V and J are TRBV9 and TRBJ2-2; D remains unclear. Germline V gives CDR1 SGDLS, CDR2 YYNGEE. The CDR3 runs to 16 residues. V shed 0 bases and J shed 2 bases, with 11 bases lying between them. The CDR3 bases are TGTGCCAGCAGCGTAGCTCTGGCAGTTAACACCGGGGAGCTGTTTTTT. It codes for CASSVALAVNTGELFF.

The V gene is TRBV14, the J gene TRBJ1-6; D not resolved. The CDR3 sequence is 14 residues long. V lost 4 bases to trimming and J lost 8 bases, with 12 bases between them. Germline V gene lookup returns CDR1 SGHDN and CDR2 FVKESK. CDR3 loop: CASSLIRSDSPLHF. CDR3 sequence (DNA): TGTGCCAGCAGCCTGATCAGGTCCGATTCACCCCTCCACTTT.

The rearrangement joins TRBV6-1 to TRBJ2-7; maybe TRBD1 (5 bases). V was trimmed by 0 bases and J by 3 bases, leaving 9 bases between them. The CDR3 consists of 14 residues. Germline CDR1 and CDR2: MNHNS and SASEGT. The CDR3 spells CASSEATGNYEQYV. The CDR3 DNA reads as TGTGCCAGCAGTGAAGCTACAGGCAACTACGAGCAGTACGTC.

This chain uses TRBV28 with TRBJ1-2; D is uncertain. V was cut by 2 bases and J by 4 bases, with 14 bases left in between. The CDR3 is 15 amino acids. Germline assignment: CDR1 MDHEN and CDR2 SYDVKM. The CDR3 spells CASSLQVPGFYGYTF. For the CDR3, the DNA is TGTGCCAGCAGTTTACAGGTCCCGGGGTTCTATGGCTACACCTTC.

The rearrangement joins TRBV19 to TRBJ1-1, with TRBD1 as a possible D gene (5 bases). V was cut by 6 bases and J by 3 bases, with 11 bases left in between. Germline values: CDR1 LNHDA, CDR2 SQIVND (reference sequence). This CDR3 has 13 amino acids. CDR3 DNA sequence: TGTGCCAGTAGCCAGATAGGGGACACTGAAGCTTTCTTT. Translating it yields CASSQIGDTEAFF.

V and J are TRBV19 and TRBJ1-1, with D unresolved. V was pared by 6 bases and J by 1 base, with 9 bases between. The CDR3 spans 13 residues. Germline CDR1 reads LNHDA; CDR2 reads SQIVND (reference sequence). The CDR3 loop reads CASSGMRNTEAFF. The CDR3 nucleotides are TGTGCCAGTAGCGGTATGAGGAACACTGAAGCTTTCTTT.

V is TRBV3-1 (or the pseudogene TRBV3-2) and J is TRBJ1-1, with unresolved D. The CDR3 length is 13 residues. Germline CDR1 reads LGHDT; CDR2 reads YNNKEL (reference sequence). Trimming removed 0 bases from V and 9 bases from J, with 11 bases in between. This CDR3 is CASSQDPVVKAFF. CDR3 in DNA: TGTGCCAGCAGCCAAGATCCTGTAGTCAAAGCTTTCTTT.

The chain recombines TRBV2 with TRBJ2-6; TRBD2 might be the D (6 bases). The germline V and J ends were trimmed by 9 bases and 1 base, with 10 bases remaining between them. Germline values: CDR1 SNHLY, CDR2 FYNNEI. This CDR3 is built from 14 residues. The CDR3 region has the DNA TGTGCCAGGACGCGGGAATCTGGGGCCAACGTCCTGACTTTC. Protein product: CARTRESGANVLTF. Based on the CDR3 plus reference TRBV2 and TRBJ2-6, the full variable domain is EPEVTQTPSHQVTQMGQEVILRCVPISNHLYFYWYRQILGQKVEFLVSFYNNEISEKSEIFDDQFSVERPDGSNFTLKIRSTKLEDSAMYFCARTRESGANVLTFGAGSRLTVL.

The V call is TRBV10-3, the J call TRBJ2-5; TRBD2 matches at 10 bases. This CDR3 contains 14 residues. The V and J ends lost 6 bases and 6 bases, in that order; junction bases with no gene match: 7. CDR1 and CDR2 (germline): ENHRY, SYGVKD. Written as DNA, the CDR3 is TGTGCCATCAGCACGAGCGGGGGGGAACAGACCCAGTACTTC. Its protein is CAISTSGGEQTQYF.

V is TRBV7-9 and J is TRBJ1-3; D is ambiguous. CDR1 is SEHNR and CDR2 is FQNEAQ in the germline V gene (reference sequence). Trimming removed 5 bases at V and 0 bases at J, with 11 bases between. CDR3 length: 15 amino acids. CDR3 nucleotides: TGTGCCAGCAGCGCTTCAGGCCACTCTGGAAACACCATATATTTT. Its protein is CASSASGHSGNTIYF.